The T cell receptor (beta chain) under discussion was sequenced for a study of blood T cell repertoires in COVID-19. Study at large: The samples span acute and convalescent COVID-19 from the United States, Italy and Spain. PBMCs, B-cell-depleted T cells, or T cells provided the cDNA or gDNA that made up the material.

Germline V gene data show CDR1 as LGHNA and CDR2 as YSLEER. The germline V and J ends were trimmed by 0 bases and 2 bases, with 13 bases remaining between them. The CDR3 length is 16 residues. The protocol was immunoSEQ multiplex PCR, while the TCRdb copy is restricted to in-frame clones and leaves out a portion. Of around 190,000 clones listed, roughly 77% are singletons. This clone was recorded a few times. Participants were aged roughly 18 to 90 years, lived in 24 US areas, and enrolled virtually. The sequence came from a woman aged 45-60 years with acute COVID-19. Input material: PBMCs or T cells enriched from blood (not recorded which). The genes are TRBV4-3 and TRBJ1-2; D uncertain. CDR3 region: CASSQDWQATNYGYTF. Here the CDR3 DNA reads TGCGCCAGCAGCCAAGATTGGCAGGCTACAAACTATGGCTACACCTTC.